The rows below give T cell receptor beta chains drawn from one sample of a study of cytomegalovirus exposure and HLA in healthy donors. Measured with immunoSEQ multiplex PCR; TCRdb has only the in-frame clones, and not every one. The table includes over 150,000 clones, over 70% detected once. The sequencing input was PBMCs. Receptors were obtained from a male donor in good health and CMV-seronegative. Each CDR3 is given with its conserved first and last residue. The D gene is left open where the match is weak. Clone size is given for some rows only: seen once, a few or many times, or a class if the clone is expanded.

>TRBV9|TRBJ2-6|TRBD1|NA
TGTGCCAGCAGCTTAGGACAGGGAAGCTCTGGGGCCAACGTCCTGACTTTC
CASSLGQGSSGANVLTF
>TRBV4-1|TRBJ2-7|TRBD1|few
TGCGCCAGCAGCCCCGGACAGGGAACCTACGAGCAGTACTTC
CASSPGQGTYEQYF
>TRBV30|TRBJ1-5|TRBD1|NA
TGTGCCTGGAGTGCATACAGGGGGGGACAGCCCCAGCATTTT
CAWSAYRGGQPQHF
>TRBV5-6|TRBJ1-2|NA|few
TGTGCCAGCAGCTCTACAGGGTTAGACTATGGCTACACCTTC
CASSSTGLDYGYTF
>TRBV5-1|TRBJ2-1|NA|NA
TGCGCCAGCAGCTTGGCCACGGGAGAGGCGGATGAGCAGTTCTTC
CASSLATGEADEQFF
>TRBV18|TRBJ2-1|TRBD2|NA
TGTGCCAGCTCAACAGCGGGGGGCCTATACAATGAGCAGTTCTTC
CASSTAGGLYNEQFF
>TRBV7-3|TRBJ2-5|NA|once
TGTGCCAGCAGCTTAAGTAGCCTAGAGACCCAGTACTTC
CASSLSSLETQYF
>TRBV6-6|TRBJ1-1|NA|NA
TGTGCCAGCAGGGGGCAGCTCAACACTGAAGCTTTCTTT
CASRGQLNTEAFF
>TRBV18|TRBJ2-5|TRBD2|NA
TGTGCCAGCTCACCGGGACTAGCGGGAGACCTGTACTTC
CASSPGLAGDLYF
>TRBV5-6|TRBJ1-2|NA|NA
TGTGCCAGCAGCCCCCTGAGCGGCCCCAGAGGACCGCTTAGCTATGGCTACACCTTC
CASSPLSGPRGPLSYGYTF
>TRBV5-1|TRBJ2-1|TRBD2|few
TGCGCCAGCAGACCGGGACTAGCGGGGGGGGATGAGCAGTTCTTC
CASRPGLAGGDEQFF
>TRBV29-1|TRBJ2-1|NA|once
TGCAGCGTTGCCCCGAGGGTGAATGAGCAGTTCTTC
CSVAPRVNEQFF
>TRBV27|TRBJ1-5|NA|NA
TGTGCCAGCAGTTTAAGGAGGGATAGCAATCAGCCCCAGCATTTT
CASSLRRDSNQPQHF
>TRBV7-8|TRBJ1-1|NA|few
TGTGCCAGCAGCTTAGTCCCAGGGTTAACGAACACTGAAGCTTTCTTT
CASSLVPGLTNTEAFF
>TRBV29-1|TRBJ1-5|NA|NA
TGCAGCGTGGCCACAGGGAGTTATAGCAATCAGCCCCAGCATTTT
CSVATGSYSNQPQHF
>TRBV9|TRBJ2-1|TRBD2|NA
TGTGCCAGCAGCGTAGCCCCTAGCGGGAGGGCTGCTGAGCAGTTCTTC
CASSVAPSGRAAEQFF
>TRBV7-9|TRBJ1-2|TRBD1|NA
TGTGCCAGCAGCCCAACGGACAGGGCGCTCTATGGCTACACCTTC
CASSPTDRALYGYTF
>TRBV19|TRBJ1-1|NA|NA
TGTGCCAGTAGTCTTTTGTTCACTGAAGCTTTCTTT
CASSLLFTEAFF